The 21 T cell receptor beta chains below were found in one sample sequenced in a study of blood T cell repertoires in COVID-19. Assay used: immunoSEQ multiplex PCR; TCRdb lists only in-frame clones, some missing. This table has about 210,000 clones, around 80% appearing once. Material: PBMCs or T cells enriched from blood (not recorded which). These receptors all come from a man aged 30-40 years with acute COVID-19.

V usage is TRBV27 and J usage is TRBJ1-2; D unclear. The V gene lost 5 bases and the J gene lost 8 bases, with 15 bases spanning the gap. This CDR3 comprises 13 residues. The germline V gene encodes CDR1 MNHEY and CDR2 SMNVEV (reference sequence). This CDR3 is CASSTLDMRGYTF. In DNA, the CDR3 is TGTGCCAGCAGTACCCTCGACATGCGCGGCTACACCTTC.

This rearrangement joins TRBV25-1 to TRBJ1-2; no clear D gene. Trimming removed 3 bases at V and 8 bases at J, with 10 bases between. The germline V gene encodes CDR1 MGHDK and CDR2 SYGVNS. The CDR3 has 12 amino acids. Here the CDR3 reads CASSDVGRGYTF. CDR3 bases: TGTGCCAGCAGTGACGTCGGCAGGGGCTACACCTTC.

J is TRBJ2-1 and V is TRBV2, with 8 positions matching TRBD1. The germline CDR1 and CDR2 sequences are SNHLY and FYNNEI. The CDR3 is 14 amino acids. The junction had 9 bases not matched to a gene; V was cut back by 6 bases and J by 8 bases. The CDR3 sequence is CASSPTGVGYEQFF. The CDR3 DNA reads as TGTGCCAGCAGCCCGACAGGGGTGGGTTATGAGCAGTTCTTC.

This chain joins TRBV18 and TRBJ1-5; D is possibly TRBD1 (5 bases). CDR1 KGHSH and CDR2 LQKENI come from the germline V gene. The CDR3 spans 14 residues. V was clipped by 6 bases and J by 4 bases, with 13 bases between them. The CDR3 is CASSGGTANQPQHF. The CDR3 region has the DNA TGTGCCAGCTCGGGGGGGACTGCAAATCAGCCCCAGCATTTT.

The DNA for the CDR3 is TGTGCCTGGAGTGGCGGGAGCTCCTACGAGCAGTACTTC. Its protein product is CAWSGGSSYEQYF. The V and J genes are TRBV30 and TRBJ2-7, with 7 bases matching TRBD2. The CDR3 totals 13 residues. The J segment lost 0 bases and the V segment lost 1 base, leaving 0 bases of the junction unmatched. Per the germline V gene, CDR1 is GTSNPN and CDR2 is SVGIG (reference sequence).

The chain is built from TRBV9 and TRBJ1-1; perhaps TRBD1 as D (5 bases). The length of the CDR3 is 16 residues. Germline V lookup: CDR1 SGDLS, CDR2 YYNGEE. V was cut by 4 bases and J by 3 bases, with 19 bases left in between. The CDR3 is CASSRYSALQDTEAFF. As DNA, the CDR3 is TGTGCCAGCAGCCGATACTCGGCGCTACAGGACACTGAAGCTTTCTTT.

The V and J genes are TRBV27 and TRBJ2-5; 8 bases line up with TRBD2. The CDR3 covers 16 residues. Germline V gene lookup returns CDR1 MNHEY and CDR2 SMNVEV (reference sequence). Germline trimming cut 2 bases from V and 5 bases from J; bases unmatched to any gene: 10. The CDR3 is CASSLKAGGPWETQYF. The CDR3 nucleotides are TGTGCCAGCAGTTTAAAGGCGGGGGGCCCCTGGGAGACCCAGTACTTC.

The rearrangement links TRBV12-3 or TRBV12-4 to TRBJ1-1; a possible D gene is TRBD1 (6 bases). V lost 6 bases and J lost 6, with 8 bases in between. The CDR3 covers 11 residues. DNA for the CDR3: TGTGCCAGCAGACAGGGTCCTGAAGCTTTCTTT. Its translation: CASRQGPEAFF.

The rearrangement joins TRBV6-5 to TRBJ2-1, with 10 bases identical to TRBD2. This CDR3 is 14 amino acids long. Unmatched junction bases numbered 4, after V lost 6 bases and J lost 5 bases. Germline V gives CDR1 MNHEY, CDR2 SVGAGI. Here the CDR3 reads CASRASGGNNEQFF. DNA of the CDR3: TGTGCCAGCAGGGCTAGCGGGGGAAACAATGAGCAGTTCTTC.

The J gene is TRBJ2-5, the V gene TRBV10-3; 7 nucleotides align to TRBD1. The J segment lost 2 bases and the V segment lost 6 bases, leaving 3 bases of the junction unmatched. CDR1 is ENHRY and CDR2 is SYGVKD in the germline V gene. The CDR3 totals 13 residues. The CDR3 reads CAIRTGRQETQYF. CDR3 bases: TGTGCCATCAGGACAGGGAGACAAGAGACCCAGTACTTC.

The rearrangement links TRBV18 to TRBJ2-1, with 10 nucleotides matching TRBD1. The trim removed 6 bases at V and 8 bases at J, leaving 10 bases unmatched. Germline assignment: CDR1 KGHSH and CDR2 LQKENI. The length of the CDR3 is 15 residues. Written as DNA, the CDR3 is TGTGCCAGCTCGCAGACAGGGGGCTTTATGGATGAGCAGTTCTTC. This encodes CASSQTGGFMDEQFF.

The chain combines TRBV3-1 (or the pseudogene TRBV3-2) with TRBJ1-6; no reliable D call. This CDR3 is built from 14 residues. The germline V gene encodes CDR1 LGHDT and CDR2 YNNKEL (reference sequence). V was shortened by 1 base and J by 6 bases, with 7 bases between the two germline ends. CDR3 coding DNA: TGTGCCAGCAGCCAAGTGCCAGGTAATTCACCCCTCCACTTT. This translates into CASSQVPGNSPLHF.

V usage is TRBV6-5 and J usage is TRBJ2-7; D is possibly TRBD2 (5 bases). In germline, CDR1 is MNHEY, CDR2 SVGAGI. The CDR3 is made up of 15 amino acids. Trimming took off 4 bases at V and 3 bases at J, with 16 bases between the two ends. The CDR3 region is CASSSHIGENYEQYF. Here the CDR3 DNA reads TGTGCCAGCAGTTCCCACATCGGGGAAAACTACGAGCAGTACTTC.

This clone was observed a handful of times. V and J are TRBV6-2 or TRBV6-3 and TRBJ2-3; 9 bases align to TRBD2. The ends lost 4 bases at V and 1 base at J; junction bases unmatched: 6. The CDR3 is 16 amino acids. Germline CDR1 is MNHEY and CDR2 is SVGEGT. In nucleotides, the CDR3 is TGTGCCAGCAGTTCCCCCATAGCGGGGGGCACAGATACGCAGTATTTT. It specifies CASSSPIAGGTDTQYF.

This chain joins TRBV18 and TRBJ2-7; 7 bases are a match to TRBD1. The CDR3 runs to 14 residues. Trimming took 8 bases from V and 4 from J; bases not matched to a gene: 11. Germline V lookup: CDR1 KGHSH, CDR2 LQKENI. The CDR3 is CASNSQGTHYEQYF. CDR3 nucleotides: TGTGCCAGCAACTCACAGGGGACCCATTACGAGCAGTACTTC.

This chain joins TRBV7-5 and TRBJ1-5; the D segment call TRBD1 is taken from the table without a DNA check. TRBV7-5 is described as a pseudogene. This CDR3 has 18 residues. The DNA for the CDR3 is TGTGTCAGAGGGGCTAGGGTCTGGGACAGGGACGTTTGTCAGCCCCAGCATTTT. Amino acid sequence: CVRGARVWDRDVCQPQHF.

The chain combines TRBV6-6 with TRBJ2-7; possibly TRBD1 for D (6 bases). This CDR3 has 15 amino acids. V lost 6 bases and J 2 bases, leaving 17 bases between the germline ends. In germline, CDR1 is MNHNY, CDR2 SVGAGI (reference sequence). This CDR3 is CASRPARQEPYEQYF. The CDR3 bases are TGTGCCAGCAGGCCAGCTAGACAGGAACCCTACGAGCAGTACTTC.

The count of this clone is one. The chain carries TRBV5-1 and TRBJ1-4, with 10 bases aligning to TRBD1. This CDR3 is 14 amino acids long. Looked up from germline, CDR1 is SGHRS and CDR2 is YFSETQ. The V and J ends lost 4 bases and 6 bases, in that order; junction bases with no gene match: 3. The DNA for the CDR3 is TGCGCCAGCAGCGTGGACAGGGGGGATGAAAAACTGTTTTTT. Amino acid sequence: CASSVDRGDEKLFF.

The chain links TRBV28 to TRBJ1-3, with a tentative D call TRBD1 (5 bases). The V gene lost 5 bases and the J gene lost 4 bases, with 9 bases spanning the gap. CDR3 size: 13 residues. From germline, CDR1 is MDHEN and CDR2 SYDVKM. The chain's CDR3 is CASSKRGGNTIYF. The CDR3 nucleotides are TGTGCCAGCAGTAAAAGGGGCGGAAACACCATATATTTT.

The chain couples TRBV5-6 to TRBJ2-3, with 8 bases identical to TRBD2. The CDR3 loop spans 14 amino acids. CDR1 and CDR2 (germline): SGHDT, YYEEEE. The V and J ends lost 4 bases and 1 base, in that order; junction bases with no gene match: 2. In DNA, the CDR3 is TGTGCCAGCAGCGAAGCGGGGGGCACAGATACGCAGTATTTT. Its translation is CASSEAGGTDTQYF.

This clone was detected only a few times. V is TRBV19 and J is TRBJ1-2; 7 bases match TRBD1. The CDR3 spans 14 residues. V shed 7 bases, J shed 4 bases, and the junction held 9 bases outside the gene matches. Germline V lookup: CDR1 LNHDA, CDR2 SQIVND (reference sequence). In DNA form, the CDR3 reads TGTGCCAGTAAGGGGGCAGGGGTAGGCTATGGCTACACCTTC. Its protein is CASKGAGVGYGYTF.